This T cell receptor (beta chain) was captured by sequencing in a study of control samples from healthy donors and cancer patients. Clones were sequenced by immunoSEQ multiplex PCR, and TCRdb holds only the in-frame ones, with some missing. The sample comprises under 200,000 clones, around 93% of which are singletons, and roughly 4.3% rests with the top ten. This CDR3 region has 15 residues. V was pared by 0 bases and J by 3 bases, with 9 bases between. Germline lookup yields CDR1 MNHEY and CDR2 SVGAGI. The rearrangement uses TRBV6-5 and TRBJ1-5; no reliable D call. Sequenced material: blood. The TCR originated in a woman aged 60 to 75 in good health. The CDR3: CASSYSYPDNQPQHF. CDR3 bases: TGTGCCAGCAGTTACTCGTATCCGGACAATCAGCCCCAGCATTTT.